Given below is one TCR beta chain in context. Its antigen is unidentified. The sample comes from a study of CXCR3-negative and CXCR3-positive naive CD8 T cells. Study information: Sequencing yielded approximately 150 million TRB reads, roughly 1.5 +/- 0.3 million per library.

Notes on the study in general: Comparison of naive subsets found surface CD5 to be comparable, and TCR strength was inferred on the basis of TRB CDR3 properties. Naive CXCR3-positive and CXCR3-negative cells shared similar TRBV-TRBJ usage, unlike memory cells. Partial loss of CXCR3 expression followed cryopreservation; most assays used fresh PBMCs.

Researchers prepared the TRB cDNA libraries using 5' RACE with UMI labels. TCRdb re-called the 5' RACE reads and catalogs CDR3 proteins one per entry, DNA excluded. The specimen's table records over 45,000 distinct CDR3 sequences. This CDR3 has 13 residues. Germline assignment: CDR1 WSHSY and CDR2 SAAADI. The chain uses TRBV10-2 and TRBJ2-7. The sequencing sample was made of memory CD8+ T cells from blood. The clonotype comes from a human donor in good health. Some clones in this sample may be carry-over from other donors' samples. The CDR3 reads CASSDRSAYEQYF.